This TCR beta chain was captured in a study of T cell changes during pregnancy in multiple sclerosis. CDR1 is SGHRS and CDR2 is YFSETQ in the germline V gene. CDR3 length: 13 residues. The V gene lost 4 bases and the J gene lost 4 bases, with 9 bases spanning the gap. The method was immunoSEQ multiplex PCR; TCRdb's version includes in-frame clones alone and lacks a portion of them. Of around 78,000 clones listed, around 91% are singletons. The sample in question was peripheral blood, obtained in the third trimester of pregnancy. The TCR originated in a female donor in good health, enrolled as a control in a pregnancy study. The gene calls are TRBV5-1 and TRBJ2-1; tentative D call: TRBD1 (6 bases). The CDR3 loop reads CASSPTGYNEQFF. Here the CDR3 DNA reads TGCGCCAGCAGCCCGACAGGATACAATGAGCAGTTCTTC.